The rows below give T cell receptor beta chains drawn from one sample of a study of shared clonotypes between healthy human individuals. The table came from immunoSEQ multiplex PCR; TCRdb's copy has only in-frame clones and leaves some out. The data show over a million clones, around 98% seen once. Sequences were obtained from naive CD4+ T cells sorted from blood. These receptors all come from a man between 25 and 39 years old in good health. Each CDR3 is given with its conserved first and last residue. D genes are given only for firm matches. Size is omitted from some rows. Given values are once, few, many or a class for expanded clones.

D gene | clone size | J gene | V gene | CDR3 DNA | CDR3 protein
- | - | TRBJ1-2 | TRBV5-6 | TGTGCCAGCAGCTTGTTTCAGGTCATCTATGGCTACACCTTC | CASSLFQVIYGYTF
TRBD1 | - | TRBJ2-3 | TRBV5-1 | TGCGCCAGCAGGGACAGGGGTAGCACAGATACGCAGTATTTT | CASRDRGSTDTQYF
TRBD2 | - | TRBJ2-2 | TRBV4-2 | TGTGCCAGCAGCCCTACTAGCGGGAGGAACACCGGGGAGCTGTTTTTT | CASSPTSGRNTGELFF
TRBD1 | - | TRBJ1-5 | TRBV28 | TGTGCCAGCAGTCCCCTGACAGGGTTGGGTCAGCCCCAGCATTTT | CASSPLTGLGQPQHF
- | - | TRBJ1-1 | TRBV5-1 | TGCGCCAGCAGCTTGGGGGGCGGTGGCACTGAAGCTTTCTTT | CASSLGGGGTEAFF
- | - | TRBJ2-3 | TRBV18 | TGTGCCAGCTCACCGTTTTCTGGGGCAGTTCCAATTAGCACAGATACGCAGTATTTT | CASSPFSGAVPISTDTQYF
- | - | TRBJ2-1 | TRBV7-9 | TGTGCCAGCAGCTTGTACTTCGGTACCTACAATGAGCAGTTCTTC | CASSLYFGTYNEQFF
TRBD2 | - | TRBJ2-5 | TRBV5-1 | TGCGCCAGCAGCTTTGGAAGCCGAGCGGGAAACTTCCAAGAGACCCAGTACTTC | CASSFGSRAGNFQETQYF
- | - | TRBJ1-4 | TRBV5-1 | TGCGCCAGCAGCTTGATGGACAGCAGGGCTAATGAAAAACTGTTTTTT | CASSLMDSRANEKLFF
- | - | TRBJ2-7 | TRBV28 | TGTGCCAGCACCCTGACAGGAGCCTCCTACGAGCAGTACTTC | CASTLTGASYEQYF
- | - | TRBJ2-2 | TRBV5-1 | TGCGCCAGCAGATTGGCCCTTATCGGTCCGGGGGAGCTGTTTTTT | CASRLALIGPGELFF
TRBD2 | - | TRBJ2-1 | TRBV7-3 | TGTGCCAGCAGCTTAAGCGGGAGCTCCTACAATGAGCAGTTCTTC | CASSLSGSSYNEQFF
- | - | TRBJ2-7 | TRBV9 | TGTGCCAGCAGCTTATCGGTCAGTGCACCCTACGAGCAGTACTTC | CASSLSVSAPYEQYF
- | - | TRBJ1-2 | TRBV18 | TGTGCCAGCTCACCAAGGCACAGGGAAGGCTACACCTTC | CASSPRHREGYTF
- | - | TRBJ2-7 | TRBV27 | TGTGCCAGCAGTTTATCAGGGTTCGGGTACGAGCAGTACTTC | CASSLSGFGYEQYF
- | - | TRBJ2-2 | TRBV5-6 | TGTGCCAGCAGCTTAAGGGACATCATCGGGGAGCTGTTTTTT | CASSLRDIIGELFF
- | - | TRBJ2-3 | TRBV28 | TGTGCCAGCAAACCGGGGGTGGGGGATACGCAGTATTTT | CASKPGVGDTQYF
TRBD2 | - | TRBJ2-7 | TRBV4-3 | TGCGCCAGCAGCCAGGAGACTAGCGAGACCTACGAGCAGTACTTC | CASSQETSETYEQYF
- | - | TRBJ1-1 | TRBV27 | TGTGCCAGCCAACTACAGGTTTCGGGCACTGAAGCTTTCTTT | CASQLQVSGTEAFF
TRBD2 | - | TRBJ2-1 | TRBV10-3 | TGTGCCACTGGCGGTGGGCTAGCGGGGGCCAATGAGCAGTTCTTC | CATGGGLAGANEQFF
- | - | TRBJ2-5 | TRBV11-2 | TGTGCCAGCAGCTTAGATCGGGAGACCCAGTACTTC | CASSLDRETQYF
- | - | TRBJ1-2 | TRBV25-1 | TGTGCCAGCAGTGAATCCGGCAGGGAGTATGGCTACACCTTC | CASSESGREYGYTF
- | - | TRBJ1-4 | TRBV7-9 | TGTGCCAGCAGCCCTCGGACGGGGACTAATGAAAAACTGTTTTTT | CASSPRTGTNEKLFF
- | - | TRBJ2-5 | TRBV5-1 | TGCGCCAGCAGCTTGGAGTATTGGGAGACCCAGTACTTC | CASSLEYWETQYF
- | - | TRBJ2-7 | TRBV18 | TGTGCCAGCTCACCACGGGTCGGGAGCCACGAGCAGTACTTC | CASSPRVGSHEQYF
- | - | TRBJ2-2 | TRBV19 | TGTGCCAGTAGTATAGGGCGGCACACCGGGGAGCTGTTTTTT | CASSIGRHTGELFF
TRBD2 | - | TRBJ2-2 | TRBV4-1 | TGCGCCAGCAGCCACCGAGCGGGGTCCGGGGAGCTGTTTTTT | CASSHRAGSGELFF
- | - | TRBJ1-2 | TRBV9 | TGTGCCAGCAGCGTAGCTTTAGAGGGACGGGGCGGCCTGGCCTTC | CASSVALEGRGGLAF
- | - | TRBJ1-1 | TRBV6-5 | TGTGCCAGCAGTTACAGGGGGGATATATCTGAAGCTTTCTTT | CASSYRGDISEAFF
TRBD1 | - | TRBJ2-5 | TRBV10-2 | TGCGCCAGCGGGGGGACAGGTCAAGAGGGCCAGTACTTC | CASGGTGQEGQYF
TRBD2 | - | TRBJ2-3 | TRBV7-6 | TGTGCCAGCAGCTTACCCCTGGGTAGCGGGAGCCTCTACACAGATACGCAGTATTTT | CASSLPLGSGSLYTDTQYF
- | - | TRBJ1-1 | TRBV19 | TGTGCCAGTAGGCCGGGACACCCGAACACTGAAGCTTTCTTT | CASRPGHPNTEAFF
- | - | TRBJ1-2 | TRBV28 | TGTGCCAGCAGTTTAACTCGCCAGACCACTAACTATGGCTACACCTTC | CASSLTRQTTNYGYTF
TRBD1 | - | TRBJ2-7 | TRBV2 | TGTGCCAGCAGGGACAGGTACGAGCAGTACTTC | CASRDRYEQYF
- | once | TRBJ2-7 | TRBV7-2 | TGTGCCAGCAGCTTAGGGGTTTCTTTATACGAGCAGTACTTC | CASSLGVSLYEQYF
TRBD1 | - | TRBJ2-7 | TRBV4-3 | TGCGCCAGCAGCCAAAGGTTCGGACAGGGGGCAAACGAGCAGTACTTC | CASSQRFGQGANEQYF
- | - | TRBJ1-3 | TRBV4-1 | TGCGCCAGCAGCCAAGTTGGGACACACTCTGGAAACACCATATATTTT | CASSQVGTHSGNTIYF
- | - | TRBJ1-1 | TRBV30 | TGTGCCTGGAGTACTCCTCCGGATTCTGAAGCTTTCTTT | CAWSTPPDSEAFF
- | once | TRBJ1-2 | TRBV28 | TGTGCCAGCAGCCGACCGGTCCCCGGCTATGGCTACACCTTC | CASSRPVPGYGYTF
TRBD1 | - | TRBJ1-2 | TRBV5-4 | TGTGCCAGCAGCTCACAGGACAGGGCTTATGGCTACACCTTC | CASSSQDRAYGYTF
TRBD1 | - | TRBJ2-7 | TRBV28 | TGTGCCAGCAGTTTGGGACAGTCCTACGAGCAGTACTTC | CASSLGQSYEQYF
TRBD1 | - | TRBJ2-2 | TRBV4-1 | TGCGCCACCCGGGACAGGCAAACCGGGGAGCTGTTTTTT | CATRDRQTGELFF
TRBD1 | - | TRBJ2-5 | TRBV11-2 | TGTGCCAGCAGCTTCAGGGGGTGGGCAGAGACCCAGTACTTC | CASSFRGWAETQYF
- | - | TRBJ1-4 | TRBV9 | TGTGCCAGCAGCGTAGCGGGAAACGGCGGTGAAAAACTGTTTTTT | CASSVAGNGGEKLFF
TRBD2 | - | TRBJ2-7 | TRBV7-9 | TGTGCCAGCAGTCGAAGCGGGAGCTACGAGCAGTACTTC | CASSRSGSYEQYF
- | - | TRBJ1-1 | TRBV7-9 | TGTGCCAGCAGACCTAGAAGCACAAGCTACACTGAAGCTTTCTTT | CASRPRSTSYTEAFF
- | - | TRBJ2-3 | TRBV6-1 | TGTGCCAGCAGTGATGTAGGACTCACCACAGATACGCAGTATTTT | CASSDVGLTTDTQYF
- | - | TRBJ1-4 | TRBV7-2 | TGTGCCAGCAAGGTGACGGCAGCTAATGAAAAACTGTTTTTT | CASKVTAANEKLFF
TRBD2 | - | TRBJ2-7 | TRBV15 | TGTGCCACCAGCAAGGAACTAGCGGGAACCTACGAGCAGTACTTC | CATSKELAGTYEQYF
- | - | TRBJ2-3 | TRBV20-1 | TGCAGTGAAGAAAGCACAGATACGCAGTATTTT | CSEESTDTQYF
TRBD1 | - | TRBJ1-2 | TRBV28 | TGTGCCAGCAGAACAGGGGTTTATGGCTACACCTTC | CASRTGVYGYTF
- | - | TRBJ2-2 | TRBV10-1 | TGCGCCAGCAGTGCAGGCAGCGCGAACACCGGGGAGCTGTTTTTT | CASSAGSANTGELFF
- | few | TRBJ1-1 | TRBV5-1 | TGCGCCAGCAGCTTGGAACCGAACACTGAAGCTTTCTTT | CASSLEPNTEAFF
TRBD2 | - | TRBJ2-1 | TRBV4-3 | TGCGCCAGCAGCCAACTAGCGGGAGGTTACAATGAGCAGTTCTTC | CASSQLAGGYNEQFF